The T cell receptor (beta chain) under discussion was sequenced for a study of T-cell reconstitution after alpha-beta-depleted transplantation in children. Unique molecular identifiers were incorporated when the TCRbeta library was constructed. MiXCR, applied by TCRdb to the PCR reads, yields one record per CDR3 protein. The table has about 540,000 distinct CDR3 sequences, roughly 18% seen once. This clonotype was detected only a few times. The CDR3 spans 19 residues. The V gene's germline CDR1 is SGHRS and CDR2 YFSETQ. The V segment lost 2 bases and the J segment 6 bases; nucleotides outside the gene matches: 19.

The specimen comprised PBMCs from the stem cell graft donor, sampled from the stem cell graft. This receptor was identified in a human donor who donated a stem cell graft to a child with acute lymphoblastic leukemia. The chain employs TRBV5-1 and TRBJ2-3; TRBD2 agrees at 9 bases. CDR3 region: CASSFGDGWPSGVTDTQYF. CDR3 nucleotide sequence: TGCGCCAGCAGCTTCGGGGACGGATGGCCTAGCGGGGTAACTGATACGCAGTATTTT.